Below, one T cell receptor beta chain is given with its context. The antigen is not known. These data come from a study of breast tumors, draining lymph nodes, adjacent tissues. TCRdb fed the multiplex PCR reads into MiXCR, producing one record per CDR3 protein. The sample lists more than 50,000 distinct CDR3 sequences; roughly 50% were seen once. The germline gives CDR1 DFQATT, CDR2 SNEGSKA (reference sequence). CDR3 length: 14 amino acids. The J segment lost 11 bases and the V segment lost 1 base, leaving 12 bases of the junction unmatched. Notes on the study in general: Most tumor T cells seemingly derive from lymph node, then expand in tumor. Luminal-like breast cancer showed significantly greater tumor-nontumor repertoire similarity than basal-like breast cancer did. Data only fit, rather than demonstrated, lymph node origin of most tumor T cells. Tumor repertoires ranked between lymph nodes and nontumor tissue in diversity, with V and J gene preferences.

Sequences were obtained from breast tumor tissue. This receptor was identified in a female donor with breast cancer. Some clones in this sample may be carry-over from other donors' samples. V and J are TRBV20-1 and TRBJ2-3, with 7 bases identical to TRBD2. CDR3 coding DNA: TGCAGTGCTAGAGTCCCTAGCGGCTACAATGAGCAGTATTTT. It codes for CSARVPSGYNEQYF.